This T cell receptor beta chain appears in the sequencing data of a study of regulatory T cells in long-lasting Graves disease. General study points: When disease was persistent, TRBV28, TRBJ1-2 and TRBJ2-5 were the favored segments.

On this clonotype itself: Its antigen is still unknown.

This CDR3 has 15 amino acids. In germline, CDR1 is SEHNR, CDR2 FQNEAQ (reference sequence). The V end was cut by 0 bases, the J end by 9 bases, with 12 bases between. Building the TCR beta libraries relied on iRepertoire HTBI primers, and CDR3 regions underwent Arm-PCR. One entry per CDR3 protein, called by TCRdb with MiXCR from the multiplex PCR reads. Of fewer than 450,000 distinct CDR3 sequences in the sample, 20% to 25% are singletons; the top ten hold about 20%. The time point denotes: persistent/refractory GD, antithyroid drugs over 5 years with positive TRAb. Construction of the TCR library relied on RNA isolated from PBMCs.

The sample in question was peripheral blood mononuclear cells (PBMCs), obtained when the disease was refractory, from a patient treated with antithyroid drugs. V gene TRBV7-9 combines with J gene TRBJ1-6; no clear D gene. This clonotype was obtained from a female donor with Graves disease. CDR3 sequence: CASSLAGGEGSPLHF. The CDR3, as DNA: TGTGCCAGCAGCTTAGCAGGCGGAGAGGGTTCACCCCTCCACTTT.